The 17 T cell receptor beta chains below were found in one sample sequenced in a study of T-cell memory formation after mild COVID-19 (dated by TCRdb to about 2021). The library was made by 5' RACE. TCRdb records Illumina NovaSeq 6000 as the sequencer. Clones were called with MiXCR by TCRdb after fastp trimmed the public reads at Q25, and only in-frame beta chains were retained. Rows merge per CDR3 protein into single entries with the most common DNA and genes. For this sample the table gives fewer than 250,000 distinct CDR3 sequences, of which 15% were detected only once. The top ten clonotypes cover under 2.5% of the sample. The sample consisted of PBMCs or a T cell subset sorted from them (not recorded which). These receptors were taken from an adult woman who had mild COVID-19 (a few samples of this study predate the infection). The sample titles of this study are shuffled in the database, so cell type and time point are left out; the donor was told from shared clones.

This clonotype was seen only a few times. V gene TRBV24-1 combines with J gene TRBJ2-3; D may correspond to TRBD1 or TRBD2 (5 bases each). V shed 4 bases and J shed 2 bases, with 18 bases lying between them. Germline V CDR1 and CDR2: KGHDR, SFDVKD. This CDR3 is 17 amino acids long. CDR3 bases: TGTGCCACCAGTGACTACGACGGGACGGCGAACACAGATACGCAGTATTTT. Its protein product is CATSDYDGTANTDTQYF.

The chain combines TRBV7-7 with TRBJ2-7, with D perhaps TRBD1 (6 bases). The CDR3 extends over 14 amino acids. Germline CDR1 and CDR2: SSHAT and FNYEAQ (reference sequence). The germline V and J ends were trimmed by 5 bases and 5 bases, with 16 bases remaining between them. CDR3 region: CASSPGAGVHEQYF. In DNA, the CDR3 is TGTGCCAGCAGCCCAGGCGCAGGGGTCCACGAGCAGTACTTC.

This clonotype was seen only a few times. The chain couples TRBV27 to TRBJ2-7; 7 bases align to TRBD2. The CDR3 totals 12 residues. CDR1 and CDR2 (germline): MNHEY, SMNVEV (reference sequence). The CDR3 protein is CPQSGNGGEQYF. The DNA of the CDR3 is TGTCCCCAAAGCGGGAACGGGGGGGAGCAGTACTTC.

This clonotype showed up just a few times. The V call is TRBV5-1, the J call TRBJ2-3, with 9 bases aligning to TRBD1. The CDR3 is made up of 16 amino acids. Germline V gives CDR1 SGHRS, CDR2 YFSETQ. J gave up 3 bases and V 0 bases, and 5 bases lay outside the gene matches. The CDR3 nucleotides read TGCGCCAGCAGCTTGGTGGGGACAGGGCAGACAGATACGCAGTATTTT. Amino acid sequence: CASSLVGTGQTDTQYF. Complete variable domain (other parts from reference TRBV5-1 and TRBJ2-3): KAGVTQTPRYLIKTRGQQVTLSCSPISGHRSVSWYQQTPGQGLQFLFEYFSETQRNKGNFPGRFSGRQFSNSRSEMNVSTLELGDSALYLCASSLVGTGQTDTQYFGPGTRLTVL.

The table lists this clonotype with a few counts. CDR3 loop: CASSPQAAYNEQFF. The CDR3 DNA reads TGTGCCAGCAGCCCTCAAGCGGCCTACAATGAGCAGTTCTTC. The genes are TRBV5-5 and TRBJ2-1; possibly TRBD2 for D (5 bases). The germline CDR1 and CDR2 sequences are SGHKS and YYEKEE (reference sequence). The length of the CDR3 is 14 residues. Trimming stripped 4 bases from V and 2 bases from J, with 10 bases between.

The table lists this clonotype with a few counts. The chain couples TRBV5-1 to TRBJ2-5; D not resolved. The CDR3 is made up of 12 amino acids. V dropped 0 bases and J dropped 5 bases, with 5 bases sitting between them. The germline CDR1 and CDR2 sequences are SGHRS and YFSETQ. CDR3 protein: CASSLATETQYF. Written as DNA, the CDR3 is TGCGCCAGCAGCTTGGCTACGGAGACCCAGTACTTC.

The chain is built from TRBV7-2 and TRBJ2-1; the match to TRBD2 covers 9 bases. Germline V gives CDR1 SGHTA, CDR2 FQGNSA. The CDR3 covers 16 residues. J lost 8 bases, V lost 6 bases, and 14 bases had no gene match. The CDR3 DNA reads TGTGCCAGCAGACCCGTAGCGGGAGCCTTTGCCGATGAGCAGTTCTTC. Translated, it gives CASRPVAGAFADEQFF.

V and J are TRBV12-3 or TRBV12-4 and TRBJ2-2; TRBD1 matches at 7 bases. Trimming at V came to 3 bases and at J to 5 bases, leaving 6 bases not matched to a gene. The CDR3 totals 15 residues. CDR3 residues: CASSFVTGVTGELFF. Here the CDR3 DNA reads TGTGCCAGCAGTTTTGTAACAGGGGTGACCGGGGAGCTGTTTTTT.

The chain recombines TRBV7-9 with TRBJ1-2; TRBD1 aligns across 7 bases. Germline V gene sequence: CDR1 SEHNR, CDR2 FQNEAQ (reference sequence). The CDR3 sequence is 14 residues long. V shed 4 bases and J 4 bases; nucleotides not matched to a gene: 6. This chain's CDR3 is CASSSLGGSYGYTF. CDR3 DNA sequence: TGTGCCAGCAGCTCACTAGGGGGCTCCTATGGCTACACCTTC.

The chain recombines TRBV6-1 with TRBJ2-7; D call uncertain. This CDR3 has 14 residues. The germline V and J ends were trimmed by 5 bases and 0 bases, with 11 bases remaining between them. Germline assignment: CDR1 MNHNS and CDR2 SASEGT. The CDR3, as DNA: TGTGCCAGCAGTCCGATTAGGTTCTCCTACGAGCAGTACTTC. It encodes CASSPIRFSYEQYF.

The rearrangement joins TRBV5-1 to TRBJ2-7; 11 nucleotides align to TRBD1. The V gene's germline CDR1 is SGHRS and CDR2 YFSETQ. This CDR3 is built from 17 residues. The J segment lost 0 bases and the V segment lost 1 base, leaving 6 bases of the junction unmatched. CDR3 nucleotides: TGCGCCAGCAGCTTGCGGGCTGGGACAGGGGGCTCCTACGAGCAGTACTTC. Translated, it gives CASSLRAGTGGSYEQYF.

The chain uses TRBV4-3 and TRBJ2-3; D gene ambiguous. Trimming took 0 bases from V and 7 from J, leaving 14 bases between them. The CDR3 loop spans 15 amino acids. Germline V gene sequence: CDR1 LGHNA, CDR2 YSLEER. The CDR3 region is CASSQDVLLTYTQYF. CDR3 DNA sequence: TGCGCCAGCAGCCAAGATGTCCTCCTCACGTATACGCAGTATTTT.

The chain joins TRBV7-2 to TRBJ2-1, with 9 bases fitting TRBD2. CDR1 is SGHTA and CDR2 is FQGNSA in the germline V gene. The trim removed 4 bases at V and 0 bases at J, leaving 7 bases unmatched. This CDR3 spans 17 amino acids. The DNA for the CDR3 is TGTGCCAGCAGCTCTGCTAGCGGGACTTTCTCCTACAATGAGCAGTTCTTC. Its translation is CASSSASGTFSYNEQFF.

In its sample, this clonotype was seen a few times. The V and J genes are TRBV7-2 and TRBJ2-5; D remains ambiguous. There are 15 residues in the CDR3. V lost 6 bases, J lost 0 bases, and 14 bases lay in between. Germline CDR1 is SGHTA and CDR2 is FQGNSA. CDR3 protein: CASSGSGPYQETQYF. In DNA, the CDR3 is TGTGCCAGCAGTGGGTCGGGTCCGTACCAAGAGACCCAGTACTTC.

The chain carries TRBV24-1 and TRBJ2-1; 7 bases map to TRBD1. Per the germline V gene, CDR1 is KGHDR and CDR2 is SFDVKD. This CDR3 has 15 residues. V lost 6 bases to trimming and J lost 0 bases; unmatched junction nucleotides: 4. CDR3 loop: CATSSPGGSYNEQFF. In nucleotides, the CDR3 is TGTGCCACCAGTAGCCCAGGGGGCTCCTACAATGAGCAGTTCTTC.

This clonotype was seen a handful of times. Written as DNA, the CDR3 is TGCGCCAGCAGCCAAGAATTCGGGACGACTAGCGGGAGAATAGGCGAGCAGTACTTC. Translating gives CASSQEFGTTSGRIGEQYF. V and J are TRBV4-3 and TRBJ2-7, with TRBD2 identical over 12 bases. This CDR3 has 19 amino acids. Germline V gene lookup returns CDR1 LGHNA and CDR2 YSLEER. Germline trimming cut 0 bases from V and 6 bases from J; bases unmatched to any gene: 15.

This clonotype was picked up a small number of times. The V call is TRBV5-1, the J call TRBJ2-5; 7 nucleotides align to TRBD2. The V gene's germline CDR1 is SGHRS and CDR2 YFSETQ. Trimming took 6 bases from V and 1 from J; bases not matched to a gene: 6. This CDR3 comprises 14 residues. The CDR3 nucleotides are TGCGCCAGCAAGGCGGGGGTGGTCCAAGAGACCCAGTACTTC. Translated: CASKAGVVQETQYF.